This entry lists 20 T cell receptor beta chains sequenced from one sample in a study of early T cells in non-severe SARS-CoV-2 infection. TCRdb re-analysed the 5' RACE reads in MiXCR, keeping a single row per CDR3 protein. This table has approximately 98,000 distinct CDR3 sequences, over 10% appearing once. The specimen sequenced was whole blood. The receptors originated from an adult who was a healthcare worker with PCR-confirmed SARS-CoV-2 infection or an uninfected control (not recorded which).

In this sample, this clonotype turned up a few times. This rearrangement joins TRBV5-5 to TRBJ1-6, with D possibly TRBD1 on 6 matching bases. The CDR3 has 15 residues. The V gene lost 7 bases and the J gene lost 10 bases, with 21 bases spanning the gap. Germline V gene sequence: CDR1 SGHKS, CDR2 YYEKEE (reference sequence). The CDR3 region has the DNA TGTGCCAGCCACGGGCAGGGGCAATTTAAATCACCCCTCCACTTT. Translated: CASHGQGQFKSPLHF.

This clonotype showed up just a few times. The genes are TRBV3-1 and TRBJ2-7; D uncertain. Germline V gene lookup returns CDR1 LGHDT and CDR2 YNNKEL (reference sequence). There are 16 residues in the CDR3. V was cut by 3 bases and J by 2 bases, with 17 bases left in between. Here the CDR3 reads CASSHLTLGRTYEQYF. The CDR3 bases are TGTGCCAGCAGCCATTTAACCCTTGGCAGGACCTACGAGCAGTACTTC.

This clonotype was seen ten or more times. The chain links TRBV7-9 to TRBJ2-7; 9 nucleotides line up with TRBD2. This CDR3 contains 14 residues. Trimming at V came to 3 bases and at J to 5 bases, leaving 5 bases not matched to a gene. Germline CDR1 and CDR2: SEHNR and FQNEAQ (reference sequence). CDR3 residues: CASSFSGGADEQYF. The CDR3 nucleotides read TGTGCCAGCAGCTTTAGCGGGGGAGCGGACGAGCAGTACTTC.

V usage is TRBV7-9 and J usage is TRBJ2-3, with 7 bases that match TRBD1. The CDR3 contains 13 residues. Germline CDR1 reads SEHNR; CDR2 reads FQNEAQ (reference sequence). Trimming cost V 4 bases and J 6 bases; bases outside gene matches: 4. CDR3 loop: CASSWIQGDTQYF. As DNA, the CDR3 is TGTGCCAGCAGCTGGATACAGGGGGATACGCAGTATTTT.

This sequence joins TRBV27 and TRBJ2-1, with D unclear. This CDR3 comprises 13 residues. V lost 0 bases and J lost 6, with 6 bases in between. Per the germline V gene, CDR1 is MNHEY and CDR2 is SMNVEV (reference sequence). CDR3 region: CASSLSSRNEQFF. As DNA, the CDR3 is TGTGCCAGCAGTTTATCTAGTCGCAATGAGCAGTTCTTC.

This clonotype showed up just a few times. The chain uses TRBV11-2 and TRBJ2-1; D is perhaps TRBD1 or TRBD2 (5 bases each). The germline gives CDR1 SGHAT, CDR2 FQNNGV. V lost 1 base to trimming and J lost 2 bases, with 6 bases between them. The CDR3 is 14 residues long. CDR3 sequence: CASSLAGPYNEQFF. The CDR3 nucleotides read TGTGCCAGCAGCTTAGCGGGACCCTACAATGAGCAGTTCTTC.

The chain carries TRBV6-4 and TRBJ2-2; 11 nucleotides align to TRBD2. The germline V gene has CDR1 MRHNA and CDR2 SNTAGT. The V gene end was trimmed by 4 bases and the J gene end by 7 bases; junction bases not matched to a gene: 2. The CDR3 consists of 14 residues. The CDR3 loop reads CASSVTSGVGELFF. The DNA of the CDR3 is TGTGCCAGCAGTGTGACTAGCGGGGTCGGGGAGCTGTTTTTT.

In this sample, this clonotype turned up a few times. The chain employs TRBV7-3 and TRBJ2-7; 7 bases agree with TRBD2. The CDR3 runs to 14 residues. The V and J ends lost 5 bases and 2 bases, in that order; junction bases with no gene match: 6. The germline V gene has CDR1 SGHTA and CDR2 FQGTGA. As DNA, the CDR3 is TGTGCCAGCAGCCCCGCGGCGGGGGCCTACGAGCAGTACTTC. Its protein product is CASSPAAGAYEQYF.

The chain uses TRBV19 and TRBJ1-2; the D is unclear. The CDR3 has 12 residues. Germline V CDR1 and CDR2: LNHDA, SQIVND (reference sequence). V lost 3 bases and J 5 bases, leaving 7 bases between the germline ends. The CDR3 loop is CASSISAYGYTF. The CDR3 DNA follows: TGTGCCAGTAGTATCTCTGCATATGGCTACACCTTC.

The gene calls are TRBV2 and TRBJ2-3; D remains ambiguous. Between the trimmed V and J ends, which lost 1 base and 0 bases, there was a span of 11 bases. This CDR3 is built from 16 residues. Germline V CDR1 and CDR2: SNHLY, FYNNEI. CDR3 bases: TGTGCCAGCAGTGAAGGACCTTTCGCTAGCACAGATACGCAGTATTTT. Translating gives CASSEGPFASTDTQYF.

In this sample, this clonotype turned up a few times. This chain connects TRBV10-2 to TRBJ1-3; D unresolved. Trimming removed 10 bases at V and 1 base at J, with 11 bases between. The CDR3 runs 13 residues. CDR1 and CDR2 from the germline V gene are WSHSY and SAAADI. The CDR3 nucleotides read TGCGCCACGGGATGGGATTCTGGAAACACCATATATTTT. It yields the protein CATGWDSGNTIYF.

The rearrangement joins TRBV5-4 to TRBJ2-7, with 8 positions matching TRBD2. Unmatched junction bases numbered 9, after V lost 0 bases and J lost 4 bases. CDR3 length: 16 residues. Germline V gives CDR1 SGHNT, CDR2 YYREEE (reference sequence). CDR3 sequence reads: CASSLGTGTRHYEQYF. The CDR3 region has the DNA TGTGCCAGCAGCTTGGGGACCGGGACTAGACATTACGAGCAGTACTTC. Full variable domain (rest looked up from reference TRBV5-4 and TRBJ2-7): ETGVTQSPTHLIKTRGQQVTLRCSSQSGHNTVSWYQQALGQGPQFIFQYYREEENGRGNFPPRFSGLQFPNYSSELNVNALELDDSALYLCASSLGTGTRHYEQYFGPGTRLTVT.

A few counts support this clonotype. This chain connects TRBV19 to TRBJ2-3; 7 nucleotides line up with TRBD2. V trimming: 3 bases; J trimming: 2 bases; junction bases outside the gene matches: 8. The CDR3 runs to 16 residues. CDR1 is LNHDA, CDR2 SQIVND, per germline (reference sequence). The CDR3 reads CASSISGLGFTDTQYF. DNA of the CDR3: TGTGCCAGTAGTATCTCCGGACTAGGCTTCACAGATACGCAGTATTTT.

This clonotype counts as medium-sized. The V and J genes are TRBV5-1 and TRBJ2-1; D remains unclear. Trimming cost V 4 bases and J 0 bases, with 8 bases left between them. This CDR3 has 14 amino acids. Germline V gene data show CDR1 as SGHRS and CDR2 as YFSETQ. CDR3 DNA: TGCGCCAGCAGCGCCTCAAGCTCCTACAATGAGCAGTTCTTC. Its translation is CASSASSSYNEQFF.

The V and J genes are TRBV3-1 and TRBJ1-6; 9 nucleotides align to TRBD1. Germline trimming cut 3 bases from V and 8 bases from J; bases unmatched to any gene: 5. Germline CDR1 and CDR2: LGHDT and YNNKEL (reference sequence). This CDR3 has 15 residues. In DNA form, the CDR3 reads TGTGCCAGCAGCCATTACGGGACAGGGTATTCACCCCTCCACTTT. As protein: CASSHYGTGYSPLHF.

This clonotype was recorded many times. This sequence joins TRBV19 and TRBJ2-1, with D hard to call. V shed 5 bases and J shed 4 bases, with 12 bases lying between them. This CDR3 comprises 14 residues. CDR1 LNHDA and CDR2 SQIVND come from the germline V gene (reference sequence). The CDR3 DNA reads as TGTGCCAGTAGTCCCCCCGGCGTTTACAATGAGCAGTTCTTC. Translation gives CASSPPGVYNEQFF.

The sample holds a few counts of this clonotype. In DNA form, the CDR3 reads TGTGCCAGCAGCATTCTAGCGGGGGTGGGCACAGATACGCAGTATTTT. Translated: CASSILAGVGTDTQYF. The chain combines TRBV7-2 with TRBJ2-3; TRBD2 matches 10 bases. The V gene's germline CDR1 is SGHTA and CDR2 FQGNSA. This CDR3 is built from 16 residues. The V segment lost 5 bases and the J segment 1 base; nucleotides outside the gene matches: 6.

The genes are TRBV2 and TRBJ1-2, with D perhaps matching TRBD1 (6 bases). The CDR3 is made up of 14 amino acids. The germline CDR1 and CDR2 sequences are SNHLY and FYNNEI. The ends were cut back, 0 bases at V and 3 bases at J, with 8 bases in the middle. DNA of the CDR3: TGTGCCAGCAGTGAAGCCACAGGGTACTATGGCTACACCTTC. Its translation: CASSEATGYYGYTF.

This chain links TRBV5-4 with TRBJ2-4, with 11 bases lining up with TRBD1. This CDR3 region has 16 residues. Germline lookup yields CDR1 SGHNT and CDR2 YYREEE (reference sequence). V lost 4 bases and J lost 3; bases outside the gene matches: 6. This CDR3 reads CASSTGQGAGKNIQYF. The CDR3 coding sequence is TGTGCCAGCAGCACCGGACAGGGGGCTGGCAAAAACATTCAGTACTTC.

The chain employs TRBV29-1 and TRBJ1-5; D is unclear. The CDR3 spans 12 residues. The V end was cut by 5 bases, the J end by 4 bases, with 9 bases between. Germline V gene data show CDR1 as SQVTM and CDR2 as ANQGSEA. DNA of the CDR3: TGCAGCGTTCATCAGGAAAATCAGCCCCAGCATTTT. Translated, it gives CSVHQENQPQHF. The whole variable domain, filled in from reference TRBV29-1 and TRBJ1-5, reads SAVISQKPSRDICQRGTSLTIQCQVDSQVTMMFWYRQQPGQSLTLIATANQGSEATYESGFVIDKFPISRPNLTFSTLTVSNMSPEDSSIYLCSVHQENQPQHFGDGTRLSIL.